This entry lists 3 T cell receptor beta chains sequenced from one sample in a study of shared clonotypes between healthy human individuals. Assay: immunoSEQ multiplex PCR; the TCRdb copy retains only in-frame clones and omits some. The sample yields some 2,000,000 clones, over 85% seen once. Sample: naive CD4+ T cells sorted from blood. Subset denoted: CD45RA+ positively selected. These receptors were obtained from a man between 18 and 35 years old in good health.

This clone was counted a single time. This sequence joins TRBV9 and TRBJ2-2, with D perhaps matching TRBD2 (5 bases). Germline V lookup: CDR1 SGDLS, CDR2 YYNGEE. V was shortened by 0 bases and J by 1 base, with 13 bases between the two germline ends. The CDR3 has 17 amino acids. CDR3 coding DNA: TGTGCCAGCAGCGTAGTTGGATTCGGGATGAACACCGGGGAGCTGTTTTTT. It codes for CASSVVGFGMNTGELFF.

This clone was counted once. V and J are TRBV27 and TRBJ2-5; 8 positions agree with TRBD1. Trimming at V came to 6 bases and at J to 4 bases, leaving 7 bases not matched to a gene. Germline values: CDR1 MNHEY, CDR2 SMNVEV (reference sequence). The CDR3 loop spans 14 amino acids. DNA for the CDR3: TGTGCCAGCAGGGGGCAGGGGGCTATAGAGACCCAGTACTTC. It codes for CASRGQGAIETQYF.

Concerning this clone itself: This sample also contains other DNA sequences that code for the same CDR3. V gene TRBV2 combines with J gene TRBJ1-5; D not certain. This CDR3 contains 13 residues. V was pared by 3 bases and J by 1 base, with 4 bases between. In germline, CDR1 is SNHLY, CDR2 FYNNEI. CDR3 loop: CASSDRSNQPQHF. For the CDR3, the DNA is TGTGCCAGCAGTGATCGAAGCAATCAGCCCCAGCATTTT.